The clone carrying this TCR beta chain was recorded a few times. V lost 2 bases, J lost 4 bases, and 9 bases lay in between. The germline CDR1 and CDR2 sequences are GTSNPN and SVGIG (reference sequence). CDR3 length equals 12 residues. These data are taken from a study of cytomegalovirus exposure and HLA in healthy donors. Both 60 Vbeta primers and 13 Jbeta primers went into the PCR. Data came from immunoSEQ multiplex PCR; TCRdb stores just in-frame clones and leaves some out. The sample includes 40,000 or so clones, about three quarters seen only once; the top ten take approximately 3.5%. V gene TRBV30 combines with J gene TRBJ2-7, with a weak D call TRBD1 (5 bases). The sample was PBMCs. This TCR derives from a woman between 25 and 40 years old in good health and CMV-seronegative. The CDR3 sequence is CAWSSGSYEQYF. Written as DNA, the CDR3 is TGTGCCTGGAGTTCAGGGTCTTACGAGCAGTACTTC. Combining the CDR3 with reference TRBV30 and TRBJ2-7 gives the whole variable domain SQTIHQWPATLVQPVGSPLSLECTVEGTSNPNLYWYRQAAGRGLQLLFYSVGIGQISSEVPQNLSASRPQDRQFILSSKKLLLSDSGFYLCAWSSGSYEQYFGPGTRLTVT.